This TCR beta chain came from a study of beta chain features in type 1 diabetes (dated by TCRdb to 2016 to 2019). About the full investigation: Mean age, gender distribution, total cell number and subset yield did not differ between patients and healthy donors. Across all samples, about 110 million sorted cells were examined, and cell number per subset correlated strongly with RNA yield. Regulatory and stem cell-like memory subsets were isolated from only 8 patients and roughly eight healthy donors, whereas naive and central memory subsets came from all 30 or so donors. The study compared the TCRB repertoires of sorted circulating CD4+ T cell subsets in recently diagnosed type 1 diabetes patients with those in matched healthy donors.

Each donor gave one peripheral blood draw, averaging about 100 mL, which was collected into heparinised tubes. Naive, central memory, regulatory and stem cell-like memory CD4+ T cells were sorted on a BD FACSAria II using a panel including CD45RO, CCR7, CD25, CD127, CD95 and CD27. Purity was above 95% for every sorted population. PBMCs were isolated right away by Lymphoprep density gradient centrifugation and were stained directly, without culture. Samples were stained and sorted in pairs, with one healthy donor and one patient per experiment, so that batch effects were minimized. The entire isolated RNA was reverse transcribed using the High Capacity cDNA Reverse Transcription Kit, and thus expressed TCRB transcripts were sequenced. Deep immunoSEQ sequencing was applied to naive, central memory and regulatory T cell samples, giving an average of roughly 3.5 million total reads per sample. Sorted cells were lysed in RLT buffer and RNA was extracted with DNase-treated RNeasy Micro or Mini kits, depending on cell number. To prevent cross-contamination, each cell subset was processed individually, whereas patient and healthy donor samples were processed jointly. The immunoSEQ multiplex PCR was used to amplify TCRB sequences from cDNA, yielding 87-bp fragments that span the CDR3 region. Sequencing of the amplicons was performed on the Illumina HiSeq platform. The paper's processing steps were these. PCR bias was computationally corrected using synthetic template baselines, reads within Hamming distance 2 were collapsed, and singletons that could not be merged were discarded. Reads were aligned against IMGT so that V, D and J genes, CDR3 length and insertions or deletions at six rearrangement sites could be assigned. Within each subset, clonotype counts were normalized to sorted cell number, after which true diversity and Gini coefficients were computed with the tcR R package. The overlap coefficient, calculated on TCRB nucleotide sequences, was used to measure repertoire sharing. This is the immuneACCESS table as TCRdb keeps it, with only in-frame sequences that have V and J called. A part of the clones is gone; compared with another copy, unresolved V genes explain less than half, and the rest is unexplained. V and J calls and clone size are those listed in that table; D and trimming were worked out from the DNA. The sample table records roughly 40,000 clones; more than 40% of these occur just once. 0.6% to 0.85% of the sample lies in the top ten.

Remarks on this clone: Its antigen is still unknown. Base qualities are missing; no much larger clone stands one base away.

The paper as a whole reports these results and caveats: Because cDNA rather than genomic DNA was sequenced, highly expressing activated cells could have been over-represented, although no difference in activation and CD3 levels was found between groups. Because small numbers of individuals were included in the HLA sub-analyses, any influence of HLA type on TCRB rearrangement was left unresolved. PCR may preferentially amplify shorter templates, but because patient and control samples were amplified and corrected together, any resulting skew would affect both groups equally. At VDJ recombination sites, patients with type 1 diabetes made fewer insertions and deleted more nucleotides, a pattern implying thymic rearrangement abnormalities. In all four CD4+ subsets, TCRB CDR3 length was moderately but significantly shorter in type 1 diabetes patients. Naive, central memory and regulatory TCRB repertoires appeared more similar among patients than among healthy donors.

Input material: central memory CD4+ T cells from blood. The origin of this receptor is a woman aged 18-29 years in good health.

The CDR3 protein sequence reads: CASSYGRGAETQYF. The sequenced DNA: TGTGCCAGCAGTTACGGGCGGGGAGCAGAGACCCAGTACTTC. The rearranged segments are TRBV6-5 and TRBJ2-5, with TRBD2 perhaps the D gene, on 6 matching bases. Including the terminal cysteine and phenylalanine, the CDR3 comprises 14 residues. Only the CDR3 DNA is retained, 42 bases long and in frame from the first base. Cut back by 2 bases and 4 bases, the V and J ends lie 11 bases apart. In the germline V gene, CDR1 corresponds to MNHEY and CDR2 to SVGAGI.